A selection of T cell receptor beta chains follows, all from one sample in a study of T cell repertoires in cytomegalovirus infection. MiXCR, run by TCRdb on the reads, gives a single entry per CDR3 protein. The table includes about 260,000 distinct CDR3 sequences, roughly 15% detected once. The sequencing input was PBMCs. The receptors come from a human donor in good health (CMV status not recorded). Some clones in this sample may be carry-over from other donors' samples. The conserved cysteine and the conserved F or W are not part of the CDR3 here. Expanded clones are given a class, and other clones once, few, many or no size at all.

V	size	J	CDR3
TRBV28	many	TRBJ2-7	ASSGTSGRPLGSYEQY
TRBV7-8	many	TRBJ1-5	ASSPSGWGESNQPQH
TRBV4-3	-	TRBJ2-3	ASSQELSAGKTDTQY
TRBV28	many	TRBJ2-7	ASSLSLGQGYEQY
TRBV20-1	few	TRBJ1-1	SAAQGNTEAF
TRBV5-1	few	TRBJ2-1	ASSLAGLGVANEQF
TRBV7-2	many	TRBJ2-7	ASSYPRGTDFSYEQY
TRBV7-4	many	TRBJ2-4	ASSLGSGQKDKNIQY
TRBV19	many	TRBJ2-5	ASSIVDTETQY
TRBV6-2/TRBV6-3	few	TRBJ2-1	ASSFGGWGSYNEQF
TRBV27	-	TRBJ2-5	ASSLRPGSYQETQY
TRBV6-6	few	TRBJ2-7	ASSYTTGTSGRALSYEQY
TRBV7-8	many	TRBJ1-4	ASSLWDRGNEKLF
TRBV2	-	TRBJ2-1	ASARLGSARYNEQF
TRBV5-5	-	TRBJ2-2	ASSFGGDTGELF
TRBV11-2	-	TRBJ2-5	ASSLDSAGKETQY
TRBV25-1	many	TRBJ2-7	ASRGGSYEQY
TRBV14	few	TRBJ2-7	ASSQGFRGNIIYEQY
TRBV28	many	TRBJ2-3	ASSSLVYRAQALTQY
TRBV20-1	few	TRBJ2-4	SATTSGRGNIQY
TRBV20-1	many	TRBJ1-5	SARGFNGNQPQH
TRBV7-3	many	TRBJ2-5	ASSLTYSETQY
TRBV7-2	many	TRBJ2-7	ASSPDRAYEQY
TRBV7-9	few	TRBJ2-5	ASSFSAVIDTQY
TRBV9	few	TRBJ2-7	ASSVSGLIYEQY
TRBV7-3	many	TRBJ2-2	ASSRRAGPRTGELF
TRBV4-1	-	TRBJ1-6	ASSQRTAPAPQSPLH
TRBV29-1	-	TRBJ2-1	SALNAASGPPYNEQF
TRBV7-2	many	TRBJ1-1	ASAPPTWGASTEAF
TRBV7-2	many	TRBJ2-1	ASSSLAGGSSYNEQF
TRBV2	few	TRBJ1-5	ASTDGTGGTITYSNQPQH
TRBV20-1	few	TRBJ2-1	SARDADRNF
TRBV7-9	many	TRBJ2-7	ASSTGTGRSYEQY
TRBV20-1	-	TRBJ1-2	SARRGQVNYGYT
TRBV12-3/TRBV12-4	many	TRBJ1-2	ASRWGGDYGYT
TRBV12-3/TRBV12-4	many	TRBJ1-5	ASSLGGQGQPQH
TRBV7-3	many	TRBJ1-2	ASSLDAGLGYT
TRBV29-1	few	TRBJ2-3	SVGLAGDGDTQY
TRBV10-3	many	TRBJ1-3	AIRSLGTLGNTIY
TRBV28	-	TRBJ2-7	ATPSGTGNEQY